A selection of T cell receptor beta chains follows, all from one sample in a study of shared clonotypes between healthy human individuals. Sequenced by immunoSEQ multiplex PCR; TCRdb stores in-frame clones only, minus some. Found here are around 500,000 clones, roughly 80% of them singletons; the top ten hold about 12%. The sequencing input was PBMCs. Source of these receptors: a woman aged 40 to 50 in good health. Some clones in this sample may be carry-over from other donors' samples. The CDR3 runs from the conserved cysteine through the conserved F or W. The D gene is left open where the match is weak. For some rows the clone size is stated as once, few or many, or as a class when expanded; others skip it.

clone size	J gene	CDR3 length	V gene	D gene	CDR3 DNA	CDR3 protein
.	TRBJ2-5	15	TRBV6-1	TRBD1	TGTGCCAGCACCACCGGGACAGGGCCGAGGGAGACCCAGTACTTC	CASTTGTGPRETQYF
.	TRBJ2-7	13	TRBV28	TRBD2	TGTGCCAGCAGTTTAGCGGGAGACGGCGAGCAGTACTTC	CASSLAGDGEQYF
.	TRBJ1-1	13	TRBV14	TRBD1	TGTGCCAGCAGCCATCCCGGGACAGTTGAAGCTTTCTTT	CASSHPGTVEAFF
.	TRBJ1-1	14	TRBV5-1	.	TGCGCCAGCAGCTTCGGCGGGAGGGGCACTGAAGCTTTCTTT	CASSFGGRGTEAFF
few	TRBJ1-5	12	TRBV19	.	TGTGCCAGTAGTAGAGGGGACCAGCCCCAGCATTTT	CASSRGDQPQHF
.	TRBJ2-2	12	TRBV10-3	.	TGTGCCATCAGGACAGTCACCGGGGAGCTGTTTTTT	CAIRTVTGELFF
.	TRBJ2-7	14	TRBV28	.	TGTGCCAGCAGGTCGAGTGGCAGCTCCTACGAGCAGTACTTC	CASRSSGSSYEQYF
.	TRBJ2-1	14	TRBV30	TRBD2	TGTGCCTGGAGGGGACTAGCGATCTACAATGAGCAGTTCTTC	CAWRGLAIYNEQFF
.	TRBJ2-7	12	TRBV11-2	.	TGTGCCAGCACCCGAGGTCCCTACGAGCAGTACTTC	CASTRGPYEQYF
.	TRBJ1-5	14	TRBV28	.	TGTGCCAGCAGTTTGGAAAGGGAAAATCAGCCCCAGCATTTT	CASSLERENQPQHF
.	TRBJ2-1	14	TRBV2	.	TGTGCCAGCAGGGTAGAAGGCGGTTGGAGTGAGCAGTTCTTC	CASRVEGGWSEQFF
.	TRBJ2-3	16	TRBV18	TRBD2	TGTGCCAGCTCACGGATGAGGTCTAGCGGGACAGATACGCAGTATTTT	CASSRMRSSGTDTQYF
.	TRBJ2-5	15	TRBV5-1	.	TGCGCCAGCAGCTCTTCGGGCAGGGTGAGTGAGACCCAGTACTTC	CASSSSGRVSETQYF
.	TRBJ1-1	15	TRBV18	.	TGTGCCAGCCGACCCCCTGTTGGGCCCCGAGGGCAAGCTTTCTTT	CASRPPVGPRGQAFF
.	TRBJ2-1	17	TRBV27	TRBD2	TGTGCCAGCAGTGAGGCTAGCGGGGCGTTCTCCTACAATGAGCAGTTCTTC	CASSEASGAFSYNEQFF
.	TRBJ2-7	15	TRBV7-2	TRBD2	TGTGCCAGCAGCTTAGGTAGCGGGGGGTTCTACGAGCAGTACTTC	CASSLGSGGFYEQYF
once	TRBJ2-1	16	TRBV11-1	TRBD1	TGTGCCAGCAGCGCAGGGGGAAGGGACAGAAGGAATGAGCAGTTCTTC	CASSAGGRDRRNEQFF
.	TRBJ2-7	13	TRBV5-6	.	TGTGCCAGCAGCTTGGCAGGGAGCTACGAGCAGTACTTC	CASSLAGSYEQYF
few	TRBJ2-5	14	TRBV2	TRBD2	TGTGCCAGCAGCCGCACTAGCGACCAAGAGACCCAGTACTTC	CASSRTSDQETQYF
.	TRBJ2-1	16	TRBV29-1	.	TGCAGCGTTGAGGGGCCGGGACTTTCCTCCTACAATGAGCAGTTCTTC	CSVEGPGLSSYNEQFF
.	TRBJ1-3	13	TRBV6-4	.	TGTGCCAGCCTAAGGGGGGTTGGAAACACCATATATTTT	CASLRGVGNTIYF
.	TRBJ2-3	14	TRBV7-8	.	TGTGCCAGCAGCCGGGAGTTCGGCACAGATACGCAGTATTTT	CASSREFGTDTQYF
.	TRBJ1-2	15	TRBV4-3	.	TGCGCCAGCAGCCAAGGGACCGCAGCTAACTATGGCTACACCTTC	CASSQGTAANYGYTF
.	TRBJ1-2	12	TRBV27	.	TGTGCCAGCAGTTTTATGGGGGGAGGCTACACCTTC	CASSFMGGGYTF
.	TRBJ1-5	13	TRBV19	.	TGTGCCAGTAGTTCTACAGGGTATCAGCCCCAGCATTTT	CASSSTGYQPQHF
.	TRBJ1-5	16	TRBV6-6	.	TGTGCCAGCAGTTACGGGACTATTTTCGACAATCAGCCCCAGCATTTT	CASSYGTIFDNQPQHF
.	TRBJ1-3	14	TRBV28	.	TGTGCCAGCAGTTCCTCGGGGGCTGGAAACACCATATATTTT	CASSSSGAGNTIYF
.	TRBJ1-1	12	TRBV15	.	TGTGCCACCAGCACCTCACAGGGTGAAGCTTTCTTT	CATSTSQGEAFF
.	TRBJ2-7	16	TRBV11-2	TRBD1	TGTGCCAGCAGCTTAGGGGACAGGGGGCCCCTCTACGAGCAGTACTTC	CASSLGDRGPLYEQYF